Presented here are 10 T cell receptor beta chains from one specimen sequenced in a study of early T cells in non-severe SARS-CoV-2 infection. One entry per CDR3 protein results from TCRdb running MiXCR on the 5' RACE reads. The sample gives 100,000 to 140,000 distinct CDR3 sequences, 8.5% to 14% of which show up once; 6.5% to 8% is in the top ten. Specimen: whole blood. Source of these receptors: an adult who was a healthcare worker with PCR-confirmed SARS-CoV-2 infection or an uninfected control (not recorded which).

This clonotype was detected ten times or more. The chain is built from TRBV7-9 and TRBJ2-6; perhaps TRBD1 as D (5 bases). The V end was cut by 6 bases, the J end by 4 bases, with 10 bases between. The length of the CDR3 is 14 residues. Looked up from germline, CDR1 is SEHNR and CDR2 is FQNEAQ (reference sequence). The CDR3 DNA sequence: TGTGCCAGCAGGGCAGGGTCCGGGGCCAACGTCCTGACTTTC. Its translation: CASRAGSGANVLTF.

V is TRBV27 and J is TRBJ1-5; D is possibly TRBD1 (6 bases). The V end lost 10 bases, the J end lost 4 bases, and 11 bases lay between the germline ends. Looked up from germline, CDR1 is MNHEY and CDR2 is SMNVEV (reference sequence). There are 12 residues in the CDR3. CDR3 DNA: TGTGCCACCGGGACAAAGAATCAGCCCCAGCATTTT. Translating gives CATGTKNQPQHF.

This chain connects TRBV28 to TRBJ2-7; D uncertain. V shed 6 bases and J shed 3 bases, with 6 bases lying between them. The CDR3 is 11 amino acids. Germline V gene lookup returns CDR1 MDHEN and CDR2 SYDVKM. CDR3: CASSPLYEQYF. Here the CDR3 DNA reads TGTGCCAGCAGCCCGCTCTACGAGCAGTACTTC.

V and J are TRBV6-5 and TRBJ2-7; 7 bases map to TRBD2. With V trimmed by 10 bases and J by 2 bases, 14 bases remained unmatched. The germline gives CDR1 MNHEY, CDR2 SVGAGI. This CDR3 is built from 15 residues. The CDR3 DNA reads as TGTGCCACCGCTCTGAGCGGGGAATCGACCTACGAGCAGTACTTC. It yields the protein CATALSGESTYEQYF.

This chain connects TRBV4-3 to TRBJ2-3; 7 bases agree with TRBD2. Germline trimming cut 2 bases from V and 4 bases from J; bases unmatched to any gene: 6. The CDR3 extends over 15 amino acids. Germline V gives CDR1 LGHNA, CDR2 YSLEER. CDR3 amino acids: CASSQSGMRSDTQYF. The DNA of the CDR3 is TGCGCCAGCAGCCAAAGCGGGATGCGTTCAGATACGCAGTATTTT.

This chain connects TRBV5-6 to TRBJ1-6, with D hard to call. V was pared by 4 bases and J by 6 bases, with 11 bases between. Germline values: CDR1 SGHDT, CDR2 YYEEEE. The CDR3 consists of 14 residues. This CDR3 is CASSLGRRNSPLHF. CDR3 DNA: TGTGCCAGCAGCCTCGGACGTCGTAATTCACCCCTCCACTTT.

The chain carries TRBV19 and TRBJ2-3, with a tentative D call TRBD2 (5 bases). Between the trimmed V and J ends, which lost 4 bases and 3 bases, there was a span of 14 bases. The CDR3 length is 15 residues. The germline gives CDR1 LNHDA, CDR2 SQIVND (reference sequence). The DNA for the CDR3 is TGTGCCAGTAGTACCCCGACTAAATCGACAGATACGCAGTATTTT. Protein product: CASSTPTKSTDTQYF.

This clonotype was detected many times. V gene TRBV14 combines with J gene TRBJ2-1; the match to TRBD1 covers 8 bases. The ends lost 4 bases at V and 6 bases at J; junction bases unmatched: 8. This CDR3 spans 15 amino acids. The germline V gene has CDR1 SGHDN and CDR2 FVKESK. This CDR3 reads CASSLGQGRGNEQFF. CDR3 DNA sequence: TGTGCCAGCAGCCTCGGACAGGGACGGGGCAATGAGCAGTTCTTC.

The chain links TRBV5-1 to TRBJ2-7, with 11 bases that match TRBD1. Germline V CDR1 and CDR2: SGHRS, YFSETQ. The CDR3 is 15 amino acids. V lost 4 bases and J lost 6; bases outside the gene matches: 9. The chain's CDR3 is CASSPDDGTGGEQYF. DNA of the CDR3: TGCGCCAGCAGCCCGGACGACGGGACAGGGGGCGAGCAGTACTTC.

The chain employs TRBV4-2 and TRBJ2-1; D is uncertain. This CDR3 is 16 amino acids long. Germline V gene sequence: CDR1 LGHNA, CDR2 YNFKEQ. With 4 bases removed from V and 0 bases from J, the gap between germline ends came to 13 bases. CDR3 sequence reads: CASSRETSSSYNEQFF. CDR3 DNA sequence: TGTGCCAGCAGCCGAGAAACTTCCAGCTCCTACAATGAGCAGTTCTTC.